The T cell receptor beta chain under discussion was sequenced for a study of blood T cell repertoires in COVID-19 (dated by TCRdb to about 2020). As for the study more broadly: The collaborator samples originated in the United States, Italy and Spain and spanned the acute and convalescent phases of COVID-19. Deeply sampled blood TCRbeta repertoires from subjects exposed to, actively infected with, or recovered from COVID-19 were included in the dataset. The repertoires were made available in a free public database intended to serve as a resource for research on the immune response to SARS-CoV-2. Where available, HLA class I and class II types were obtained from metadata supplied by the sample provider rather than from assay-based typing. The prospective study material was composed of cDNA or gDNA derived from T cells, B-cell-depleted T cells, or PBMCs. Samples were obtained from the ongoing ImmuneRACE study (first 160 participants) and from 1,254 subjects provided by 6 global collaborators. Sample metadata almost always included a de-identified subject ID, COVID-19 status, age in years and sex.

V and J are truncated by 4 bases and 10 bases respectively, leaving an intervening sequence of 12 bases. From the germline V gene (reference sequence), CDR1 is SGHNT and CDR2 is YYREEE. The CDR3 has 12 amino acids, counting the end cysteine and phenylalanine. Of the read, only the CDR3 DNA is kept; its 36 bases are in frame from base 1. Broader findings and caveats from the paper: Clinical and demographic metadata were provided uncurated, with the amount varying by source and participant.

The immunoSEQ Assay, a bias-controlled multiplex PCR, was used to amplify TCRbeta CDR3 regions from genomic DNA. Per the original workflow: Within the assay, amplification of reference gene primers was used to estimate how many nucleated cells each sample contained. To quantify the absolute abundance of each unique TCRbeta CDR3 rearrangement, sequence reads were collapsed and filtered. For each sample, productive Simpson clonality was calculated as the square root of Simpson's diversity index over productive rearrangements. Here the immuneACCESS table is served through TCRdb, limited to in-frame sequences with V and J called. Missing clones are a known gap in these copies; in checked studies unresolved V genes cover under half, and the rest lacks a known reason. That table furnishes V, J and clone size, whereas the DNA furnished D and trimming. The sample table records roughly 330,000 clones; more than 75% of these occur just once. The ten most abundant clones make up around 9.3% of the sample.

Comment on this clone: Its antigen is still unknown. Base-call qualities are not available, and no considerably larger clone is one nucleotide away.

Enrolling through a virtual design, the prospective study's participants ranged in age from roughly 18 to 95 years and lived across roughly 24 United States geographic areas. In the prospective study, cohorts were assigned on the basis of participant-reported clinical history obtained from a screening survey and a study questionnaire. Recovered participants in ImmuneRACE Cohort 3 were defined as having two consecutive negative NP/OP PCR tests, clearance from a healthcare professional, or resolution of symptoms. In the prospective study, mobile phlebotomists collected whole blood, serum and a nasopharyngeal or oropharyngeal swab from each participant. Prospective study participants could optionally give additional blood draws and questionnaires over an approximately 2-month period. Prospective study blood samples were shipped either frozen or at room temperature before DNA extraction.

The V and J genes are TRBV5-4 and TRBJ2-1; the D gene is possibly TRBD2, with 5 bases matching. The sequence was collected from a young woman who had recovered from COVID-19. What was sequenced was PBMCs or T cells enriched from blood (not recorded which). The CDR3 is CASSRGILEQFF. The sequence in DNA is TGTGCCAGCAGCCGAGGGATCCTAGAGCAGTTCTTC.